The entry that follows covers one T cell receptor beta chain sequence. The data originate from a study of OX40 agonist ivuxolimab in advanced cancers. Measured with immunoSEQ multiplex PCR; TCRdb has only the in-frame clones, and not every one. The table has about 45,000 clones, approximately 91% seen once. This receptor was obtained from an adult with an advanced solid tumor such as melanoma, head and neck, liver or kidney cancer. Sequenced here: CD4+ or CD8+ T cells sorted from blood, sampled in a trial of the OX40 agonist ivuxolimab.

CDR3 residues: CASKRGQESYEQYF. CDR3 sequence (DNA): TGTGCCAGCAAAAGGGGACAGGAGAGCTACGAGCAGTACTTC. This chain uses TRBV14 with TRBJ2-7, with 8 bases that match TRBD1. Trimming took 7 bases from V and 3 from J; bases not matched to a gene: 8. Germline CDR1 and CDR2: SGHDN and FVKESK. The CDR3 has 14 amino acids. The full variable domain, its missing parts supplied by reference TRBV14 and TRBJ2-7, is EAGVTQFPSHSVIEKGQTVTLRCDPISGHDNLYWYRRVMGKEIKFLLHFVKESKQDESGMPNNRFLAERTGGTYSTLKVQPAELEDSGVYFCASKRGQESYEQYFGPGTRLTVT.